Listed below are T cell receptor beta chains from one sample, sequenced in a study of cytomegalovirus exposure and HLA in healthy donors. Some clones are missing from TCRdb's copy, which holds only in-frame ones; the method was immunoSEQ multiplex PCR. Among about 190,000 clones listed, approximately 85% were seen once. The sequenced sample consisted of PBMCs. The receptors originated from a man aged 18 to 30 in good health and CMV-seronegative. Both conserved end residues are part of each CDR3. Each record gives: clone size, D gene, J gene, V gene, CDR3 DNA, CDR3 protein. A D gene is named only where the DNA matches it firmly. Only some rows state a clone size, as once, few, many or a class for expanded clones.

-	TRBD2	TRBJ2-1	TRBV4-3	TGCGCCAGCAGCCAGGGACTAGCGGGGTTCGATGAGCAGTTCTTC	CASSQGLAGFDEQFF
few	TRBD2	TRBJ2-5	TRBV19	TGTGCCAGTAGTATTACGGGGGGGCGAGAGACCCAGTACTTC	CASSITGGRETQYF
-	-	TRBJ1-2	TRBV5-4	TGTGCCAGCAGCTTGGTTACCCATGAGGATGGCTACACCTTC	CASSLVTHEDGYTF
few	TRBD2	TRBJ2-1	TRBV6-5	TGTGCCAGCACCACACTAGCGGGGGGGCAAAATGAGCAGTTCTTC	CASTTLAGGQNEQFF
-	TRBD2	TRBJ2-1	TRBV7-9	TGTGCCAGCACTCCGCGACTAGCGGGGGGGCCAGGCAATGAGCAGTTCTTC	CASTPRLAGGPGNEQFF
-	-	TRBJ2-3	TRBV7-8	TGTGCCAGCAGCTATCAGTGGCTAGGCACAGATACGCAGTATTTT	CASSYQWLGTDTQYF
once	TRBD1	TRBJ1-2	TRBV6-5	TGTGCCAGCAGTTACGATCCCAGGGGGCTCGGCTACACCTTC	CASSYDPRGLGYTF
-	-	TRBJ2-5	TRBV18	TGTGCCAGCTCAGAGAGCCAAGAGACCCAGTACTTC	CASSESQETQYF
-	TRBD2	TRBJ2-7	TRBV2	TGTGCCAGCTCCTCCGGGGGGATTTCCTACGAGCAGTACTTC	CASSSGGISYEQYF
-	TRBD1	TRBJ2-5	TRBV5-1	TGCGCCAGCAGCTTGGGACCGGGACAGGGGGGGGAGACCCAGTACTTC	CASSLGPGQGGETQYF
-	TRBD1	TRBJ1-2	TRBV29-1	TGCAGCGTTCGTCAGGGGGCATATGGCTACACCTTC	CSVRQGAYGYTF
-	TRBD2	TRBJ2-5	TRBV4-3	TGCGCCAGCAGCCAAATCCATAGCGGTAGCGGGACGAAGACCCAGTACTTC	CASSQIHSGSGTKTQYF
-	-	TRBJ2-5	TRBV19	TGTGCCAGTAGTATTGGAGGGCGGGAGACCCAGTACTTC	CASSIGGRETQYF
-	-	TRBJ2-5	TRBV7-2	TGTGCCAGCAGCTTGGCCGGGACACCTGCCGCGAAGACCCAGTACTTC	CASSLAGTPAAKTQYF
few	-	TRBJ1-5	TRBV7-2	TGTGCCAGCAGCTTACTGGGCAGGTCGGTCCATAGCAATCAGCCCCAGCATTTT	CASSLLGRSVHSNQPQHF
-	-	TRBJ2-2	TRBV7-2	TGTGCCAGCAGACCTAGAATCGGGGAGCTGTTTTTT	CASRPRIGELFF
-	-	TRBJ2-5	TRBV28	TGTGCCAGCAGCCGAGCAGCGGCAGAAGAGACCCAGTACTTC	CASSRAAAEETQYF
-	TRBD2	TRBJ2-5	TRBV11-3	TGTGCCAGCAGCTTAACCTCTAGCGGGGGGGGGTCGGAGACCCAGTACTTC	CASSLTSSGGGSETQYF
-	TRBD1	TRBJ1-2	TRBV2	TGTGCCAGCAGCGAAGAGACAGGGGAATATGGCTACACCTTC	CASSEETGEYGYTF
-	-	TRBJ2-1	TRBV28	TGTGCCAGCAGTAGACTAGGAATGGATGAGCAGTTCTTC	CASSRLGMDEQFF
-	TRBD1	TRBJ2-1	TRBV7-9	TGTGCCAGCAGCACCTCAGGGGGCGAAAATGAGCAGTTCTTC	CASSTSGGENEQFF
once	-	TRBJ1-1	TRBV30	TGTGCCTGGACACAGGTACGAGGCACTGAAGCTTTCTTT	CAWTQVRGTEAFF
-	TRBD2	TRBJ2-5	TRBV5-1	TGCGCCAGCAGCTCCCTGACTAGCGGGGGGGCCAAGACCCAGTACTTC	CASSSLTSGGAKTQYF
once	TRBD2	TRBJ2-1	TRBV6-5	TGTGCCAGCAGTTCGGGGGGGGGACTGGTTTCCCTCGGGCAGTTCTTC	CASSSGGGLVSLGQFF
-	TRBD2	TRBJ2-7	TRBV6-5	TGTGCCAGCAGTTACTCGGCGGGAGGGCCCTTATACGAGCAGTACTTC	CASSYSAGGPLYEQYF
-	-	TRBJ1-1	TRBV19	TGTGCCAGTATCAGAGACAGGAAGAACACTGAAGCTTTCTTT	CASIRDRKNTEAFF
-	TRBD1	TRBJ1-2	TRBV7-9	TGTGCCAGCAGCTTAGGACCCCAGGGGGCGGATGGCTACACCTTC	CASSLGPQGADGYTF
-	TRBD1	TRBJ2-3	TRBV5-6	TGTGCCAGCAGCATCAACCGGGACAGGGACTCAGATACGCAGTATTTT	CASSINRDRDSDTQYF
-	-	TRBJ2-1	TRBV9	TGTGCCAGCAGCGTCTCCCCGGGGAACAATGAGCAGTTCTTC	CASSVSPGNNEQFF
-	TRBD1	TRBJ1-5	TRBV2	TGTGCCAGCGGTTTCCGGGGGGACAGGGATCAGCCCCAGCATTTT	CASGFRGDRDQPQHF
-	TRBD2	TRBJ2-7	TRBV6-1	TGTGCCAGCAGTGAATCTAGCGGGGGGGCCTACGAGCAGTACTTC	CASSESSGGAYEQYF
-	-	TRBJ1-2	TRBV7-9	TGTGCCGGCAGCTTAGTAGAGGCCGCCAACTATGGCTACACCTTC	CAGSLVEAANYGYTF
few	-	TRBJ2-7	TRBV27	TGTGCCAGCAGTTTAGGTCCAGGCGAGCAGTACTTC	CASSLGPGEQYF
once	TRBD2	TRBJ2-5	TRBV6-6	TGTGCCAGCAGTTATGTAGCGGGTGAGACCCAGTACTTC	CASSYVAGETQYF
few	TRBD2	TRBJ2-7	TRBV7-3	TGTGCCAGCAGTTCTTCCGGGACTACCTTCTACGAGCAGTACTTC	CASSSSGTTFYEQYF
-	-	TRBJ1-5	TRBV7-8	TGTGCCAGCAGCCTCACCCCTAGTCAGCCCCAGCATTTT	CASSLTPSQPQHF
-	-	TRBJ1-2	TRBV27	TGTGCCAGCAGTGTAACAGGGCCCCTTAACTATGGCTACACCTTC	CASSVTGPLNYGYTF
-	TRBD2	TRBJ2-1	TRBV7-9	TGTGCCAGCAGGAAGGGGGCTAGCGGGAGGTTGCATGAGCAGTTCTTC	CASRKGASGRLHEQFF
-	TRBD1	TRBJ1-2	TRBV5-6	TGTGCCAGCAGCTTGGGAGACAGGGGCGGCTACACCTTC	CASSLGDRGGYTF
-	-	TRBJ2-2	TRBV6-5	TGTGCCAGCAGTTACTCCCAGAACACCGGGGAGCTGTTTTTT	CASSYSQNTGELFF
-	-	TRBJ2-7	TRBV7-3	TGTGCCAGCAGCCTCGGACAGGGAGGGATGCACGAGCAGTACTTC	CASSLGQGGMHEQYF
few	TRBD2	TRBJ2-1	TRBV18	TGTGCCAGCTCACCAGAAGCGGGGGGCCCCTTGGAGCAGTTCTTC	CASSPEAGGPLEQFF
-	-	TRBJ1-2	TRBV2	TGTGCCAGCAGTGAAAGGGGCAGGGCTGGTGGCTACACCTTC	CASSERGRAGGYTF
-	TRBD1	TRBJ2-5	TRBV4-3	TGCGCCAGCAGCCCAGGGGACAGGGAGGAGACCCAGTACTTC	CASSPGDREETQYF
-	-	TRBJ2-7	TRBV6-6	TGTGCCAGCAGCCCCACGGTCTACGAGCAGTACTTC	CASSPTVYEQYF
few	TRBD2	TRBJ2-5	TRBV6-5	TGTGCCAGCAGTTGGTTAGCGGGGGGGGAACAAGAGACCCAGTACTTC	CASSWLAGGEQETQYF
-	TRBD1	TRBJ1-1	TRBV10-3	TGTGCCATCAGGCCGGGACAGGGCGGCTCTGAAGCTTTCTTT	CAIRPGQGGSEAFF
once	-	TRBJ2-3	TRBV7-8	TGTGCCAGCAGCCGTTGGGGCTCAGATACGCAGTATTTT	CASSRWGSDTQYF
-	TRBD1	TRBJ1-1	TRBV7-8	TGTGCCAGCAGCTTAAGTAGGTGGCGGACAGGGGGCGCGTCGAACACTGAAGCTTTCTTT	CASSLSRWRTGGASNTEAFF
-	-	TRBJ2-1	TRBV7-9	TGTGCCAGCAGCTTAGAGGGGTACGGTGAGCAGTTCTTC	CASSLEGYGEQFF
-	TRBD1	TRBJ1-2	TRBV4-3	TGCGCCAGCAGCCAAGACCCCACTTCAGACAGGGTGTATGGCTACACCTTC	CASSQDPTSDRVYGYTF
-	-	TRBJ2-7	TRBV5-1	TGCGCCAGCGGACCTCGCCGGGGTCGATTCTACGAGCAGTACTTC	CASGPRRGRFYEQYF
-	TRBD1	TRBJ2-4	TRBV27	TGTGCCAGCAGCCGCCGGGACAGAAGGGGAAACATTCAGTACTTC	CASSRRDRRGNIQYF
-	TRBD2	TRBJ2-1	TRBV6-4	TGTGCCAGCAGTGACGGAGGGACTAGCAATGAGCAGTTCTTC	CASSDGGTSNEQFF
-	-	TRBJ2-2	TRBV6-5	TGTGCCAGCAGCCGTCAGGGGACCGGGGAGCTGTTTTTT	CASSRQGTGELFF